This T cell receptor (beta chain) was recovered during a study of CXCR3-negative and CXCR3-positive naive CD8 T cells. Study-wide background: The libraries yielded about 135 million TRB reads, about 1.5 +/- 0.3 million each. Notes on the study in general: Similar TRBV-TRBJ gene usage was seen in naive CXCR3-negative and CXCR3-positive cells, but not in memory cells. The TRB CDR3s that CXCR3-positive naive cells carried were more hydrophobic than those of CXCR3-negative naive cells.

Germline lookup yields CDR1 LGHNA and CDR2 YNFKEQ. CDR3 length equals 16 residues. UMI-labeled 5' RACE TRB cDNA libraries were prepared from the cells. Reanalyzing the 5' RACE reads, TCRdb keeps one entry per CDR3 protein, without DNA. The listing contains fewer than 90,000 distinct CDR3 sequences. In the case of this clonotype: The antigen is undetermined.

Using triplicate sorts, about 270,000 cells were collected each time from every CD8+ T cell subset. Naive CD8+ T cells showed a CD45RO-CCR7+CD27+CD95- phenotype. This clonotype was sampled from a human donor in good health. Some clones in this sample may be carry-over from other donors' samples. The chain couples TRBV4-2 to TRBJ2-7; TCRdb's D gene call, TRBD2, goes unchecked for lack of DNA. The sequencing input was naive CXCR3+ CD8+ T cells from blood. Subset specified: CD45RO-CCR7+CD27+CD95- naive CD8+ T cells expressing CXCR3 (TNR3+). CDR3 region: CASSQDQGASILGQYF.